This entry is about one T cell receptor beta chain. Per the original data handling: It was from reference gene primer amplification that nucleated cell counts were estimated. The protocol was immunoSEQ multiplex PCR, while the TCRdb copy is restricted to in-frame clones and leaves out a portion. V and J calls and clone size are those listed in that table; D and trimming were worked out from the DNA. The sample lists roughly 97,000 clones, roughly 80% seen once, with roughly a quarter in the top ten. The sample comes from a study of blood T cell repertoires in COVID-19. Study overall: Samples came from the United States, Italy and Spain, spanning acute and convalescent COVID-19. T cells, B-cell-depleted T cells, or PBMCs supplied cDNA or gDNA.

V dropped 4 bases and J dropped 6 bases, with 17 bases sitting between them. Germline-derived CDR1 and CDR2 are MDHEN and SYDVKM. There are 15 residues in the CDR3. The TCR sequence derives from a man aged 60-69 years with acute or convalescent COVID-19. V and J are TRBV28 and TRBJ2-3; tentatively, D is TRBD1 (6 bases). The specimen was peripheral blood. The CDR3 DNA follows: TGTGCCAGCAGTTCCCGTGACAGGCCCATGGATACGCAGTATTTT. The encoded protein is CASSSRDRPMDTQYF.